The rows below give T cell receptor beta chains drawn from one sample of a study of blood T cell repertoires in COVID-19. Only in-frame clones appear in the TCRdb table, and some are missing; sequencing was by immunoSEQ multiplex PCR. The sample consists of some 280,000 clones, roughly 90% of them appearing once. Sequencing was performed on peripheral blood. The receptors were gathered from an older woman with acute or convalescent COVID-19. The CDR3 runs from the conserved cysteine through the conserved F or W. A D gene is named only where the DNA matches it firmly. Clone size is given for some rows only: seen once, a few or many times, or a class if the clone is expanded.

v_gene	abundance	j_gene	d_gene	CDR3nt	CDR3aa
TRBV19	NA	TRBJ1-2	NA	TGTGCCAGTAGATACGCGAGGCAGGGAGGCGGCTACACCTTC	CASRYARQGGGYTF
TRBV14	NA	TRBJ2-5	TRBD2	TGTGCCAGCAGCCAAGATACAGGGGCTAGCGGGGGCCGGGAGACCCAGTACTTC	CASSQDTGASGGRETQYF
TRBV3-1/TRBV3-2	NA	TRBJ1-1	NA	TGTGCCAGCAGCCAGTCGGCGGGATTTGATGGAGAAGCTTTCTTT	CASSQSAGFDGEAFF
TRBV9	few	TRBJ1-5	NA	TGTGCCAGTGGACAGAATAGCAATCAGCCCCAGCATTTT	CASGQNSNQPQHF
TRBV6-5	NA	TRBJ2-2	TRBD1	TGTGCCAGCAAAATTCAGGGGGCAAACACCGGGGAGCTGTTTTTT	CASKIQGANTGELFF
TRBV6-5	NA	TRBJ1-5	NA	TGTGCCAGCAGTTCCTCGGGGGGTAGCAATCAGCCCCAGCATTTT	CASSSSGGSNQPQHF
TRBV11-3	NA	TRBJ2-2	TRBD2	TGTGCCAGCAGCCCGCGCCCCCTAGCGGCGAACACCGGGGAGCTGTTTTTT	CASSPRPLAANTGELFF
TRBV6-5	NA	TRBJ1-4	TRBD1	TGTGCCAGCAGTACCACAGGGGGCGAGGATGAAAAACTGTTTTTT	CASSTTGGEDEKLFF
TRBV4-2	NA	TRBJ2-4	NA	TGTGCCAGCAGCCAAAGCAGGACCGGGACAAAGAAAAACATTCAGTACTTC	CASSQSRTGTKKNIQYF
TRBV4-3	NA	TRBJ2-1	TRBD2	TGCGCCAGCAGCCATGCCAGAGGACTAGCGGGCCGCTCCTACAATGAGCAGTTCTTC	CASSHARGLAGRSYNEQFF
TRBV5-1	NA	TRBJ2-7	TRBD2	TGCGCCAGCAGCTTGGCGGCGGGGGGGACCTACGAGCAGTACTTC	CASSLAAGGTYEQYF
TRBV2	NA	TRBJ2-2	NA	TGTGCCAGCAGTGAAGATGAACGTGGGGGGACCGGGGAGCTGTTTTTT	CASSEDERGGTGELFF
TRBV5-4	NA	TRBJ2-5	NA	TGTGCCAGCTCGGGGGTGCTAGAAGAGACCCAGTACTTC	CASSGVLEETQYF
TRBV9	NA	TRBJ2-1	TRBD2	TGTGCCAGCAGCGTAGGGGCTGGCGGGGGGGCCACTGAGCAGTTCTTC	CASSVGAGGGATEQFF
TRBV28	NA	TRBJ2-2	TRBD1	TGTGCCAGCAGTCTACCTCCTCCGGGACAGGGCACCGGGGAGCTGTTTTTT	CASSLPPPGQGTGELFF
TRBV27	NA	TRBJ2-3	TRBD2	TGTGCCAGCAGTTCCCGACTAGCGGGGGGGAAAGATACGCAGTATTTT	CASSSRLAGGKDTQYF
TRBV7-3	NA	TRBJ2-1	NA	TGTGCCAGCAGCTGGACAGCGGCTAGATCCTACAATGAGCAGTTCTTC	CASSWTAARSYNEQFF
TRBV21-1	NA	TRBJ2-2	NA	TGTGCCAGCAGCAAAGATGGACAGGGGGCGGACACCGGGGAGCTGTTTTTT	CASSKDGQGADTGELFF
TRBV29-1	NA	TRBJ2-2	TRBD2	TGCAGCGTTGGGCAACTAGCGGGGGGGCAAATCGGGGAGCTGTTTTTT	CSVGQLAGGQIGELFF
TRBV7-8	few	TRBJ1-2	TRBD1	TGTGCCAGCAGCTTAGTTGCAGGGGGAGACTATGGCTACACCTTC	CASSLVAGGDYGYTF
TRBV19	NA	TRBJ1-1	NA	TGTGCCAGTAGCAGCCCATCCCGGGGGATTATGAACACTGAAGCTTTCTTT	CASSSPSRGIMNTEAFF
TRBV5-1	NA	TRBJ2-5	TRBD1	TGCGCCAGCAGTCGGACAGGGGAGACCCAGTACTTC	CASSRTGETQYF
TRBV6-5	NA	TRBJ1-2	NA	TGTGCCAGCAGGACAGGCTTGAACTATGGCTACACCTTC	CASRTGLNYGYTF
TRBV7-9	NA	TRBJ1-5	NA	TGTGCCAGCAGCTTTGGGGCAGGGAATCAGCCCCAGCATTTT	CASSFGAGNQPQHF
TRBV27	NA	TRBJ2-7	TRBD2	TGTGCCAGCAGTTTTTCGCTAGCGGGGGGCCACGAGCAGTACTTC	CASSFSLAGGHEQYF
TRBV5-5	NA	TRBJ2-1	NA	TGTGCCAGCAGCCCGGACGCCCTTTACCCCGACAGCTCCTACAATGAGCAGTTCTTC	CASSPDALYPDSSYNEQFF
TRBV28	NA	TRBJ2-7	TRBD2	TGTGCCAGCAGTCAACCGGGACTAGCGGGACGGTACGAGCAGTACTTC	CASSQPGLAGRYEQYF
TRBV9	NA	TRBJ1-2	TRBD1	TGTGCCAGCAGCGTAGAAGACAGGGAGGCCGTCGGCTACACCTTC	CASSVEDREAVGYTF
TRBV12-5	NA	TRBJ2-3	TRBD1	TGTGCTAGTGCCCAAGACAGGGGGCAGGGAGATACGCAGTATTTT	CASAQDRGQGDTQYF
TRBV19	once	TRBJ1-2	NA	TGTGCCAGTACGAGGACAGATAACTATGGCTACACCTTC	CASTRTDNYGYTF
TRBV6-5	NA	TRBJ2-3	NA	TGTGCCAGCAAGCAAACGCGCAGGTCAGATACGCAGTATTTT	CASKQTRRSDTQYF
TRBV2	few	TRBJ1-5	TRBD1	TGTGCCAGCAGTCAAGGACAGGATCGAAGCAATCAGCCCCAGCATTTT	CASSQGQDRSNQPQHF
TRBV7-2	NA	TRBJ2-7	NA	TGTGCCAGCAGCTTAGAGCCCACCTACGAGCAGTACTTC	CASSLEPTYEQYF
TRBV10-3	NA	TRBJ2-7	TRBD1	TGTGCCATCAGTGAACCGGGGACAGATGGTAGCGAGCAGTACTTC	CAISEPGTDGSEQYF
TRBV27	NA	TRBJ2-7	NA	TGTGCCAGCAGTTTACCGGGGAGACGGTACGAGCAGTACTTC	CASSLPGRRYEQYF